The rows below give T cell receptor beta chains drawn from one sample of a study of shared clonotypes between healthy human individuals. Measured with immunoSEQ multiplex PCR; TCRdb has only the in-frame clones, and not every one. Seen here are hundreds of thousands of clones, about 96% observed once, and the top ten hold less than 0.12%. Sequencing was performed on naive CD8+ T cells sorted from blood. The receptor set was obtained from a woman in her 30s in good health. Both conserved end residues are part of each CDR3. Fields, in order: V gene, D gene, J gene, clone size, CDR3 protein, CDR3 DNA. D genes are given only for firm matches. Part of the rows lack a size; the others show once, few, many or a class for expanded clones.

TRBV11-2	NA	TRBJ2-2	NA	CASSLFGGTNTGELFF	TGTGCCAGCAGCTTATTCGGCGGGACGAACACCGGGGAGCTGTTTTTT
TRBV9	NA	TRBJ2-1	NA	CASSETLGAAAYNEQFF	TGTGCCAGCAGCGAGACCCTGGGGGCAGCAGCTTACAATGAGCAGTTCTTC
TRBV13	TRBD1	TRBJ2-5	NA	CASSSGQLQETQYF	TGTGCCAGCAGCTCGGGACAGCTCCAAGAGACCCAGTACTTC
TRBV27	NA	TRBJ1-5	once	CASSFAVEGQPQHF	TGTGCCAGCAGTTTTGCCGTGGAGGGTCAGCCCCAGCATTTT
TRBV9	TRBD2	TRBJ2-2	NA	CASSVDSGGRYGELFF	TGTGCCAGCAGCGTAGATAGCGGGGGACGGTACGGGGAGCTGTTTTTT
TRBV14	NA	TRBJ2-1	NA	CASSPDWSYNEQFF	TGTGCCAGCAGCCCAGACTGGTCCTACAATGAGCAGTTCTTC
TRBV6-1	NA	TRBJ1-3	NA	CASVPSSGNTIYF	TGTGCCAGCGTTCCGAGCTCTGGAAACACCATATATTTT
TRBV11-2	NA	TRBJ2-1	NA	CASSLAGVLGYNEQFF	TGTGCCAGCAGCTTAGCTGGGGTTTTGGGTTACAATGAGCAGTTCTTC
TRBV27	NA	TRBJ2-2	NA	CASSLLAGELFF	TGTGCCAGCAGTTTATTGGCCGGGGAGCTGTTTTTT
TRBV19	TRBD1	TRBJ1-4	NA	CASIDTGGPNEKLFF	TGTGCCAGCATAGACACAGGGGGACCTAATGAAAAACTGTTTTTT
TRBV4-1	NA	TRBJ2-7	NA	CASSPLLGVYEQYF	TGCGCCAGCAGCCCATTACTCGGGGTCTACGAGCAGTACTTC
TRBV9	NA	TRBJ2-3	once	CASSVDGGFTDTQYF	TGTGCCAGCAGCGTAGACGGCGGTTTCACAGATACGCAGTATTTT
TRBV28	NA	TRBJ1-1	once	CASSLMVNTEAFF	TGTGCCAGCAGTTTGATGGTGAACACTGAAGCTTTCTTT
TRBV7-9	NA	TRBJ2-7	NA	CASSLLGDVGEQYF	TGTGCCAGCAGCTTGTTGGGGGACGTTGGAGAGCAGTACTTC
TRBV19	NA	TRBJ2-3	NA	CASSIDLERGTSTDTQYF	TGTGCCAGTAGTATAGATCTGGAAAGGGGGACATCCACAGATACGCAGTATTTT
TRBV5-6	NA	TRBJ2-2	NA	CASSLADGPNTGELFF	TGTGCCAGCAGCTTAGCGGACGGCCCGAACACCGGGGAGCTGTTTTTT
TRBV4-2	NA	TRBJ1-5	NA	CASSPTPGQNSNQPQHF	TGTGCCAGCAGCCCCACTCCCGGACAGAACAGCAATCAGCCCCAGCATTTT
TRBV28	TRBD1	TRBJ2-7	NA	CASRSTGTGVYEQYF	TGTGCCAGCAGGTCTACCGGGACAGGGGTATATGAGCAGTACTTC
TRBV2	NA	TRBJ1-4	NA	CASSPYNNEKLFF	TGTGCCAGCAGCCCGTATAACAATGAAAAACTGTTTTTT
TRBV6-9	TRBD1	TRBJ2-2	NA	CASSFLQGAANTGELFF	TGTGCCAGCAGTTTCTTACAGGGGGCCGCGAACACCGGGGAGCTGTTTTTT
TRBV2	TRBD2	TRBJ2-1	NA	CASALQGTSGNNEQFF	TGTGCCAGCGCCCTTCAAGGGACTAGCGGGAACAATGAGCAGTTCTTC
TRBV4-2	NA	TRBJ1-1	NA	CASSQDRGTTEAFF	TGTGCCAGCAGCCAAGATAGGGGGACCACTGAAGCTTTCTTT
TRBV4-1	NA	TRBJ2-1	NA	CASSREDSATYNEQFF	TGCGCCAGCAGCCGTGAGGACAGCGCAACCTACAATGAGCAGTTCTTC
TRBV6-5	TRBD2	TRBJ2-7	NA	CASSRLAGEDYEQYF	TGTGCCAGCAGCCGACTAGCGGGAGAGGACTACGAGCAGTACTTC
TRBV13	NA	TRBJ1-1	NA	CASSLSSVMQAFF	TGTGCCAGCAGCTTAAGTAGTGTTATGCAAGCTTTCTTT
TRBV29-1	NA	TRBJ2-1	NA	CSVETGYNEQFF	TGCAGCGTTGAAACGGGGTACAATGAGCAGTTCTTC
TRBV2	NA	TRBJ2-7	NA	CASSDGTPSYEQYF	TGTGCCAGCAGTGACGGGACACCTTCCTACGAGCAGTACTTC
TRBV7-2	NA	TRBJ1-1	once	CASSSFPEEGGTEAFF	TGTGCCAGCAGCTCGTTCCCTGAGGAAGGGGGCACTGAAGCTTTCTTT
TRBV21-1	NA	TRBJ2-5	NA	CASSTWFQETQYF	TGTGCCAGCAGCACTTGGTTCCAAGAGACCCAGTACTTC
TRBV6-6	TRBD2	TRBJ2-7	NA	CASSYAGGGYEQYF	TGTGCCAGCAGTTACGCCGGGGGGGGATACGAGCAGTACTTC
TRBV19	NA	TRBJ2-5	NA	CASLGQKETQYF	TGTGCCAGTCTTGGACAGAAAGAGACCCAGTACTTC
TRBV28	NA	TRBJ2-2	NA	CASRQKTGSTGELFF	TGTGCCAGCAGGCAAAAAACAGGGAGCACCGGGGAGCTGTTTTTT
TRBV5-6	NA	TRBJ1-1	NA	CASSLGTGMNTEAFF	TGTGCCAGCAGCTTGGGGACGGGCATGAACACTGAAGCTTTCTTT
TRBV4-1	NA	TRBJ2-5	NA	CASSQDLGGGTQETQYF	TGCGCCAGCAGCCAAGATTTGGGCGGAGGGACCCAAGAGACCCAGTACTTC
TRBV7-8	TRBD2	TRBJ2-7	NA	CASSGTTSAAYEQYF	TGTGCCAGCAGCGGAACTACTAGCGCAGCCTACGAGCAGTACTTC
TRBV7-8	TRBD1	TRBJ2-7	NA	CASSAIDRVNEQYF	TGTGCCAGCAGCGCCATCGACAGGGTCAACGAGCAGTACTTC
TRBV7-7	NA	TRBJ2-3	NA	CASSYRLDTDTQYF	TGTGCCAGCAGCTACCGACTAGACACAGATACGCAGTATTTT
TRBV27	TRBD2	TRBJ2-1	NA	CASSYRLAASPSYNEQFF	TGTGCCAGCAGTTACAGACTAGCGGCTAGTCCCTCCTACAATGAGCAGTTCTTC
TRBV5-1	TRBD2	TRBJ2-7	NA	CASSEDSGSGEQYF	TGCGCCAGCAGCGAAGATAGCGGGAGTGGGGAGCAGTACTTC
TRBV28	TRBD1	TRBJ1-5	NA	CASRTGALDSNQPQHF	TGTGCCAGCAGGACAGGGGCCCTGGATAGCAATCAGCCCCAGCATTTT
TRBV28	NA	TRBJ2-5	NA	CASSPIRDGQETQYF	TGTGCCAGCAGTCCCATCCGGGACGGTCAAGAGACCCAGTACTTC
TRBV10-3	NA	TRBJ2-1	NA	CAISSGTPEQFF	TGTGCCATCAGTTCCGGGACCCCTGAGCAGTTCTTC
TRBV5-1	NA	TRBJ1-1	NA	CASSLGTVLEAFF	TGCGCCAGCAGCTTGGGGACAGTACTTGAAGCTTTCTTT
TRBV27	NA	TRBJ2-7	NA	CASSLMPHYEQYF	TGTGCCAGCAGTTTAATGCCACATTACGAGCAGTACTTC
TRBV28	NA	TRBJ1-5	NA	CASSSEAVRTEYNQPQHF	TGTGCCAGCAGTTCGGAGGCCGTACGCACGGAATACAATCAGCCCCAGCATTTT
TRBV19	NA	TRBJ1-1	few	CASSGAEAFF	TGTGCCAGTAGCGGCGCTGAAGCTTTCTTT
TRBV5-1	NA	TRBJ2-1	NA	CASSGWQIPDNEQFF	TGCGCCAGCAGCGGTTGGCAAATCCCGGACAATGAGCAGTTCTTC
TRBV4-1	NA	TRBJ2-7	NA	CASSQNRFAYEQYF	TGCGCCAGCAGCCAAAACAGGTTCGCCTACGAGCAGTACTTC
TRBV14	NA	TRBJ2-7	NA	CASSQGGWNYEQYF	TGTGCCAGCAGCCAGGGGGGATGGAACTACGAGCAGTACTTC
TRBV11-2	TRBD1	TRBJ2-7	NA	CASSFGTETYEQYF	TGTGCCAGCAGCTTCGGGACAGAAACTTACGAGCAGTACTTC
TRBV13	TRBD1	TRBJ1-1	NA	CASSLGQGGTEAFF	TGTGCCAGCAGCTTAGGACAGGGGGGCACTGAAGCTTTCTTT
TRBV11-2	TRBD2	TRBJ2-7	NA	CASSFTTSASYEQYF	TGTGCCAGCAGCTTCACGACTAGCGCGTCCTACGAGCAGTACTTC
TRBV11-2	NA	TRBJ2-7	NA	CASSLDWNYEQYF	TGTGCCAGCAGCTTAGATTGGAATTACGAGCAGTACTTC
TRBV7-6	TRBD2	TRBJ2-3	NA	CASSPPLAGGADTQYF	TGTGCCAGCAGCCCACCCTTAGCGGGAGGTGCAGATACGCAGTATTTT
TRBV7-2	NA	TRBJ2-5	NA	CASSEATGFQETQYF	TGTGCCAGCAGCGAGGCGACGGGATTTCAAGAGACCCAGTACTTC
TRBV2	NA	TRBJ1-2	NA	CASSEEDLGGYTF	TGTGCCAGCAGTGAAGAGGATTTGGGTGGCTACACCTTC
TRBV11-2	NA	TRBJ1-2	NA	CASSLPRDNYGYTF	TGTGCCAGCAGCTTACCCAGGGACAACTATGGCTACACCTTC
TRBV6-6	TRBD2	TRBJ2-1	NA	CASTLRPSGIRDEQFF	TGTGCCAGCACCTTACGTCCTAGCGGGATAAGGGATGAGCAGTTCTTC
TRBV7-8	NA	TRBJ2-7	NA	CASSLGRTYEQYF	TGTGCCAGCAGCTTAGGGAGGACCTACGAGCAGTACTTC